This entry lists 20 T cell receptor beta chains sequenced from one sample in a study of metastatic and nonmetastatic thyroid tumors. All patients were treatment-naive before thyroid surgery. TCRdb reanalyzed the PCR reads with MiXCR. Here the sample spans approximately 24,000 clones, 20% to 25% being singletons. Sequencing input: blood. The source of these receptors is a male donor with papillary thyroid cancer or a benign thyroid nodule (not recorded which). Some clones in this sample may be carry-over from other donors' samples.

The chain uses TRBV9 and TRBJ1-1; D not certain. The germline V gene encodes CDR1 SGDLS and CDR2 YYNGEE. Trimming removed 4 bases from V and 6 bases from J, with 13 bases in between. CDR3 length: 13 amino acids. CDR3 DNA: TGTGCCAGCAGCAGTGACGGTTACGCTGAAGCTTTCTTT. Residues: CASSSDGYAEAFF.

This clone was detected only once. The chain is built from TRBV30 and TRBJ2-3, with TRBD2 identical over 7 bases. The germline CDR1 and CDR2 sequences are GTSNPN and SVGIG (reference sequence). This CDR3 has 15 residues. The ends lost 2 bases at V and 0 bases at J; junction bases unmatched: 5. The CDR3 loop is CAWSRGLGSTDTQYF. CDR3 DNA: TGTGCCTGGAGTCGTGGACTAGGGAGCACAGATACGCAGTATTTT.

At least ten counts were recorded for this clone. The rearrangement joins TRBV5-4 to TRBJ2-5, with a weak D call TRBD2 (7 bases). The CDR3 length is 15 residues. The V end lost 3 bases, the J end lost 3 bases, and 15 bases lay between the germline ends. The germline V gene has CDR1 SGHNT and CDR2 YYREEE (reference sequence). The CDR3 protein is CASSSKQGGEETQYF. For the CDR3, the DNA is TGTGCCAGCAGCTCCAAACAGGGAGGGGAAGAGACCCAGTACTTC. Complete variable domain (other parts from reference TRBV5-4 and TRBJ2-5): ETGVTQSPTHLIKTRGQQVTLRCSSQSGHNTVSWYQQALGQGPQFIFQYYREEENGRGNFPPRFSGLQFPNYSSELNVNALELDDSALYLCASSSKQGGEETQYFGPGTRLLVL.

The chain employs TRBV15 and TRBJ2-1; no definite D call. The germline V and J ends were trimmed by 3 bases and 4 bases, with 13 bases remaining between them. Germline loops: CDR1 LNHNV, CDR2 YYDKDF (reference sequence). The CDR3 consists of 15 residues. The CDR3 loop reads CATSSPLDWYNEQFF. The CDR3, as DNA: TGTGCCACCAGCAGTCCGCTCGACTGGTACAATGAGCAGTTCTTC.

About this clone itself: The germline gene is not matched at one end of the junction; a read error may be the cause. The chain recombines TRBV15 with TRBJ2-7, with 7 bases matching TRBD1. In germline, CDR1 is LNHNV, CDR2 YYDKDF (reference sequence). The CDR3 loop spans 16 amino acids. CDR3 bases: TGTGCCACCAGCACAGGGAGTCAGGGGGTTACCTACGAGCAGAACTTC. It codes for CATSTGSQGVTYEQNF.

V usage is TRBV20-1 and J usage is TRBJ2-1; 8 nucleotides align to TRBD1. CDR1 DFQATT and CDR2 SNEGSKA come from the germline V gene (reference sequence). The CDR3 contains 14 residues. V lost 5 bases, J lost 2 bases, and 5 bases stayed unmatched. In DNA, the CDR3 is TGCAGTGCTGACAGACAGGGGCCCTACAATGAGCAGTTCTTC. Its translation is CSADRQGPYNEQFF.

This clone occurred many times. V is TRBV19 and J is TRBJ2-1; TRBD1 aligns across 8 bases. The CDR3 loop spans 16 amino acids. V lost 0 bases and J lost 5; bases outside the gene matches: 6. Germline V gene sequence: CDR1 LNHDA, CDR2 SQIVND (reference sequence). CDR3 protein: CASSIEGQVRHNEQFF. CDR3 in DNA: TGTGCCAGTAGTATAGAGGGACAGGTCCGACACAATGAGCAGTTCTTC. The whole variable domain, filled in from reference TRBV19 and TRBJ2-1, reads DGGITQSPKYLFRKEGQNVTLSCEQNLNHDAMYWYRQDPGQGLRLIYYSQIVNDFQKGDIAEGYSVSREKKESFPLTVTSAQKNPTAFYLCASSIEGQVRHNEQFFGPGTRLTVL.

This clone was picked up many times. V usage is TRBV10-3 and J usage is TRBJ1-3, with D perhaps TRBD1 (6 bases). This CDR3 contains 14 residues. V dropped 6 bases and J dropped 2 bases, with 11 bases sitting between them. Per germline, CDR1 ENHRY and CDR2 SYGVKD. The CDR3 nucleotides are TGTGCCATCAGGGGGGACACAACTGGAAACACCATATATTTT. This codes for CAIRGDTTGNTIYF.

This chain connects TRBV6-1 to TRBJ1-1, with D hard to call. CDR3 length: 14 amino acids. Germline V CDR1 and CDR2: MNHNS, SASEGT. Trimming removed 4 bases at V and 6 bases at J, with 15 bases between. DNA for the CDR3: TGTGCCAGCAGTGGAGGGAAGGGTTGCGCTGAAGCTTTCTTT. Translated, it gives CASSGGKGCAEAFF.

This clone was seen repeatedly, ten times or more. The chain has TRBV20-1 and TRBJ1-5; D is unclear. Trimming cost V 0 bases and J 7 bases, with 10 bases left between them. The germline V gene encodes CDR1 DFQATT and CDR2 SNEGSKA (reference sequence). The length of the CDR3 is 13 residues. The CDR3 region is CSARDPGGQPQHF. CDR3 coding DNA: TGCAGTGCTAGAGATCCCGGAGGGCAGCCCCAGCATTTT.

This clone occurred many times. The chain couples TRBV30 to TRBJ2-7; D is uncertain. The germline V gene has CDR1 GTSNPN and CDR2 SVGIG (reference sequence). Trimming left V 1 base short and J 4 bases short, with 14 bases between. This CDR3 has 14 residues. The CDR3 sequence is CAWSDAVRMYEQYF. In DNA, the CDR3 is TGTGCCTGGAGTGATGCAGTTAGGATGTACGAGCAGTACTTC.

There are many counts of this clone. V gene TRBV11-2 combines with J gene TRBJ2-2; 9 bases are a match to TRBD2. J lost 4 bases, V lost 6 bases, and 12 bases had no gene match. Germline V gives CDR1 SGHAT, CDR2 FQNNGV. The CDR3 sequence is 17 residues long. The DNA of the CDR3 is TGTGCCAGCAGTTCCCGGGCGGGAGGGCCCGTCACCGGGGAGCTGTTTTTT. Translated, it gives CASSSRAGGPVTGELFF.

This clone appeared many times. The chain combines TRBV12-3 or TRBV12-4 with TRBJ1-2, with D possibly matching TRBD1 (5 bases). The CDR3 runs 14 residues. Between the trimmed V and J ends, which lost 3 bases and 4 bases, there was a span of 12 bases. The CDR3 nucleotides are TGTGCCAGCAGTTTTGACAGAAGGTCCTATGGCTACACCTTC. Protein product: CASSFDRRSYGYTF.

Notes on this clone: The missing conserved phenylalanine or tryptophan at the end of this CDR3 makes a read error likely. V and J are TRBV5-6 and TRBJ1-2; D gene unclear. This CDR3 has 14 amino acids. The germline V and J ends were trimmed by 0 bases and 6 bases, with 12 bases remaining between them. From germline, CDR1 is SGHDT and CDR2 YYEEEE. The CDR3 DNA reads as TGTGCCAGCAGCTTGGGTCGAGCGATCGATGGCTACACCTTG. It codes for CASSLGRAIDGYTL.

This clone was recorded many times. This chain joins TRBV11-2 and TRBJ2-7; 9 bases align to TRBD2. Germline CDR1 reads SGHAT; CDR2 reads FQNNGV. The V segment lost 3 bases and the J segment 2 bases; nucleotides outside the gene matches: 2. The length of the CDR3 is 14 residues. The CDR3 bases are TGTGCCAGCAGCTTGGCGGGGGGGACCTACGAGCAGTACTTC. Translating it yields CASSLAGGTYEQYF.

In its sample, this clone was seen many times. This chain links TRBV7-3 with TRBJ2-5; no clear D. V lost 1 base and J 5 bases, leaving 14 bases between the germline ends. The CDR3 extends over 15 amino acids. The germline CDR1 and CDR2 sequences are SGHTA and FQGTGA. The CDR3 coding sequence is TGTGCCAGCAGCTTAATAAGGTTTAGCATTGAGACCCAGTACTTC. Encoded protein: CASSLIRFSIETQYF. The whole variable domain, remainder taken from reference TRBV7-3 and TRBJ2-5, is GAGVSQTPSNKVTEKGKYVELRCDPISGHTALYWYRQSLGQGPEFLIYFQGTGAADDSGLPNDRFFAVRPEGSVSTLKIQRTERGDSAVYLCASSLIRFSIETQYFGPGTRLLVL.

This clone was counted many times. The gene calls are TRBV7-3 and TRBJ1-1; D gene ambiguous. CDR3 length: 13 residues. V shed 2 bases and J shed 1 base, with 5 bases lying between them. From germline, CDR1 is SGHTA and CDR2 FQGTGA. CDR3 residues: CASSLGTNTEAFF. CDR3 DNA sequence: TGTGCCAGCAGCTTAGGCACGAACACTGAAGCTTTCTTT. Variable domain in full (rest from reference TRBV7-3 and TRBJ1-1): GAGVSQTPSNKVTEKGKYVELRCDPISGHTALYWYRQSLGQGPEFLIYFQGTGAADDSGLPNDRFFAVRPEGSVSTLKIQRTERGDSAVYLCASSLGTNTEAFFGQGTRLTVV.

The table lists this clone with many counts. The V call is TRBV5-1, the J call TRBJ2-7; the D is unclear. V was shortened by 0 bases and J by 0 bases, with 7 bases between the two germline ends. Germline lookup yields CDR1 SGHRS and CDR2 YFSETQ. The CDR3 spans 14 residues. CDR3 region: CASSLDADSYEQYF. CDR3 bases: TGCGCCAGCAGCTTGGATGCAGACTCCTACGAGCAGTACTTC.

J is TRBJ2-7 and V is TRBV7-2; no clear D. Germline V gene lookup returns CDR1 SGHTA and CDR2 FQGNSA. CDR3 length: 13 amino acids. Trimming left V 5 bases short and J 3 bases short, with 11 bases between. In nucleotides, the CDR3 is TGTGCCAGCAGCCCAACCCCCATCTACGAGCAGTACTTC. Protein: CASSPTPIYEQYF.

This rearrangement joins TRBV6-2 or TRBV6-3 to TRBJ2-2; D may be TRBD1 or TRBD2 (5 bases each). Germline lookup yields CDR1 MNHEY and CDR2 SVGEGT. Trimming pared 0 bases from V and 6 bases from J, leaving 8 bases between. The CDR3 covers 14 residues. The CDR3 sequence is CASSYSQGAGELFF. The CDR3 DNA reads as TGTGCCAGCAGTTACTCCCAGGGAGCCGGGGAGCTGTTTTTT.